The clone carrying this T cell receptor beta chain was seen a handful of times. Its target is not known. A much larger clonotype is one base distant, so this may be a read error. This is likely a read error, given that the CDR3 carries no conserved phenylalanine or tryptophan at its end. This record belongs to a study of regulatory T cells in long-lasting Graves disease. Whole-study findings and limits: The persistent group shared 2,500 or so public clonotypes, more than the approximately 970 shared by new patients. TRBV28, TRBJ1-2 and TRBJ2-5 were segments that persistent disease favored.

TCR beta libraries were built with iRepertoire HTBI primers and Arm-PCR of CDR3 regions. TCRdb redid the calling of the multiplex PCR reads with MiXCR, one entry per CDR3 protein. The sample consists of more than 450,000 distinct CDR3 sequences, about 12% of them appearing once. Time point: newly diagnosed GD, antithyroid drugs for less than 3 months. PBMC-derived RNA was used for the TCR library. Trimming left V 4 bases short and J 3 bases short, with 7 bases between. CDR1 is MNHNS and CDR2 is SASEGT in the germline V gene. The length of the CDR3 is 13 residues. This sample also belongs to another study, concerning T cells in Graves' hyperthyroidism and ophthalmopathy.

Sequencing used peripheral blood mononuclear cells (PBMCs), obtained at new diagnosis, from a patient treated with antithyroid drugs. The rearrangement joins TRBV6-1 to TRBJ1-5, with a weak D call TRBD1 (5 bases). The receptor was derived from a woman in her twenties or thirties with Graves disease. CDR3 nucleotide sequence: TGTGCCAGCAGTGGACAGTTCAATCAGCCCCAGCATCTT. Its translation is CASSGQFNQPQHL.